The clone carrying this T cell receptor beta chain was observed many times. The antigen is not known. The data were taken from a study of T-cell reconstitution after alpha-beta-depleted transplantation in children. The study's findings and limits: Hyperexpanded clones declined; after one year, newly produced T cells mostly supplied diversity. Where alpha-beta T cells came from about two months after transplant was reportedly several hundred expanded graft clones.

The length of the CDR3 is 11 residues. The germline V and J ends were trimmed by 7 bases and 6 bases, with 7 bases remaining between them. CDR1 is SGHRS and CDR2 is YFSETQ in the germline V gene. This sample's TCRbeta library carried unique molecular identifier barcodes. One entry per CDR3 protein, called by TCRdb with MiXCR from the PCR reads. The data show fewer than 1 million distinct CDR3 sequences, approximately 15% seen once. V and J are TRBV5-1 and TRBJ2-2; D remains ambiguous. Sample: PBMCs, mostly from graft donor cells, taken 360 days after TCRalphabeta/CD19-depleted stem cell transplant. The receptor comes from a male patient younger than 18 who had a stem cell transplant for acute lymphoblastic leukemia, so the T cells may come from the graft donor. CDR3 protein: CASHNAGELFF. Here the CDR3 DNA reads TGCGCCAGCCACAACGCCGGGGAGCTGTTTTTT.